This TCR beta chain was documented in a study of monozygotic twins with inflammatory bowel disease. Germline loops: CDR1 SGHDT, CDR2 YYEEEE. This CDR3 spans 14 amino acids. Blood (less than 2.6 ml) was collected from every donor individually. Whole-blood total RNA was extracted without T cell sorting. TCRdb reprocessed the 5' RACE reads and keeps a single row for each CDR3 protein, giving no DNA. This table holds approximately 400,000 distinct CDR3 sequences. The sequenced material came from blood. The TCR originated in a human donor with ulcerative colitis or Crohn's disease, or a healthy co-twin of an affected twin (not recorded which). The gene calls are TRBV5-6 and TRBJ2-1; TCRdb returns TRBD1, unconfirmable since there is no DNA. This CDR3 is CASRPIDRGNEQFF.